This TCR beta chain was recorded in a study of cytomegalovirus exposure and HLA in healthy donors. Study-wide points: Specificity of three CMV-associated chains for CMV antigens was verified in vitro. At a 0.05 false discovery rate, a later analysis found around 17,000 TCR beta sequences to be associated with HLA alleles.

A remark on this clone: The antigen remains undetermined.

It was healthy bone marrow donors who served as donors. There are 15 residues in the CDR3. Trimming cost V 5 bases and J 2 bases; bases outside gene matches: 6. Per germline, CDR1 SNHLY and CDR2 FYNNEI. The study ran its PCR with 60 Vbeta and 13 Jbeta primers. Clones were read by immunoSEQ multiplex PCR, and TCRdb kept only the in-frame ones, dropping some. The table records 99,000 or so clones, 76% of them present only once. This sequence joins TRBV2 and TRBJ2-5; 9 nucleotides match TRBD1. Sequencing was done on a sample of PBMCs. The sequence was obtained from a woman between 18 and 29 years old in good health and CMV-seropositive. The CDR3, as DNA: TGTGCCAGCAGTCCGGGACAGGGTGGGCAAGAGACCCAGTACTTC. Translating it yields CASSPGQGGQETQYF.